This record concerns one T cell receptor beta chain sequence. The data belong to a study of blood T cell repertoires in COVID-19. The overall study: Samples came from the United States, Italy and Spain, spanning acute and convalescent COVID-19. T cells, B-cell-depleted T cells, or PBMCs supplied cDNA or gDNA.

Original methodology: Scientists estimated how many nucleated cells there were by amplifying reference gene primers. Sequencing used immunoSEQ multiplex PCR; TCRdb keeps in-frame clones, though not all of them. V and J calls plus clone size are reproduced from that table; the DNA served to infer D and trimming. The sample consists of approximately 160,000 clones, roughly 84% of them appearing once. Germline V gene data show CDR1 as WNHNN and CDR2 as SYGVQD (reference sequence). V lost 5 bases to trimming and J lost 5 bases; unmatched junction nucleotides: 6. The CDR3 spans 14 residues. The rearrangement joins TRBV10-1 to TRBJ2-7, with TRBD1 identical over 10 bases. This sequence was found in a woman between 55 and 75 years old with acute or convalescent COVID-19. Sequencing input: peripheral blood. The CDR3 bases are TGCGCCAGCAGTTCGGACAGGGGGTACGACGAGCAGTACTTC. Protein product: CASSSDRGYDEQYF.